A single sample is the source of the 25 T cell receptor beta chains below, sequenced in a study of Graves' ophthalmopathy and Graves' hyperthyroidism. TCR beta CDR3 amplification used RNA transcripts. First-round RT-PCR used HTBI primers; second-round multiplex PCR followed. Each CDR3 protein gets one entry after TCRdb re-called the multiplex PCR reads with MiXCR. The table lists under 800,000 distinct CDR3 sequences, 22% of them singletons. Material: peripheral blood. Receptors originate from a woman aged 18 to 35 with stable Graves' hyperthyroidism. Some clones in this sample may be carry-over from other donors' samples.

Ten or more counts support this clonotype. The CDR3 reads CASSFRRGSNQPQHF. CDR3 bases: TGTGCCAGCAGTTTCCGGCGTGGGAGCAATCAGCCCCAGCATTTT. V is TRBV27 and J is TRBJ1-5; D gene ambiguous. Germline CDR1 reads MNHEY; CDR2 reads SMNVEV (reference sequence). The CDR3 consists of 15 residues. Trimming shortened V by 3 bases and J by 1 base, and 10 bases separated the two germline ends.

This clonotype appeared a few times. A much larger clone differs from this one at a single base, so this may be a read error. The CDR3 spells CASSLAQGCNQPQHF. DNA for the CDR3: TGTGCCAGCAGTTTGGCCCAGGGGTGCAATCAGCCCCAGCATTTT. The genes are TRBV27 and TRBJ1-5; TRBD1 might be the D (6 bases). From germline, CDR1 is MNHEY and CDR2 SMNVEV (reference sequence). V lost 3 bases, J lost 2 bases, and 11 bases lay in between. This CDR3 is built from 15 residues.

This chain connects TRBV30 to TRBJ1-5; TRBD1 aligns across 7 bases. Per germline, CDR1 GTSNPN and CDR2 SVGIG (reference sequence). The CDR3 runs 14 residues. The trim removed 4 bases at V and 7 bases at J, leaving 10 bases unmatched. This chain's CDR3 is CAWTPGQDGQPQHF. The CDR3, as DNA: TGTGCCTGGACACCCGGACAGGATGGACAGCCCCAGCATTTT.

This clonotype showed up many times. This chain links TRBV6-5 with TRBJ1-2; 11 nucleotides agree with TRBD1. There are 14 residues in the CDR3. Germline values: CDR1 MNHEY, CDR2 SVGAGI. The ends lost 0 bases at V and 7 bases at J; junction bases unmatched: 1. The chain's CDR3 is CASSYSDRGLGYTF. The CDR3 bases are TGTGCCAGCAGTTACTCGGACAGGGGGCTTGGCTACACCTTC.

In this sample, this clonotype turned up a few times. This chain links TRBV7-8 with TRBJ1-1; possible D gene TRBD1, 6 bases. The germline V and J ends were trimmed by 5 bases and 3 bases, with 16 bases remaining between them. There are 15 residues in the CDR3. The V gene's germline CDR1 is SGHVS and CDR2 FQNEAQ. The CDR3 protein is CASSVFGGAYTEAFF. Written as DNA, the CDR3 is TGTGCCAGCAGCGTATTTGGGGGGGCTTACACTGAAGCTTTCTTT. The whole variable domain, filled in from reference TRBV7-8 and TRBJ1-1, reads GAGVSQSPRYKVAKRGQDVALRCDPISGHVSLFWYQQALGQGPEFLTYFQNEAQLDKSGLPSDRFFAERPEGSVSTLKIQRTQQEDSAVYLCASSVFGGAYTEAFFGQGTRLTVV.

This clonotype was counted ten times or more. The chain couples TRBV25-1 to TRBJ2-7, with 7 bases matching TRBD2. This CDR3 spans 15 amino acids. Trimming cost V 5 bases and J 0 bases; bases outside gene matches: 7. Looked up from germline, CDR1 is MGHDK and CDR2 is SYGVNS. CDR3 DNA: TGTGCCAGCAGTCCCCACACTAGCGCCTCCTACGAGCAGTACTTC. This codes for CASSPHTSASYEQYF.

This rearrangement joins TRBV13 to TRBJ1-5, with a possible D match to TRBD1 (5 bases). V dropped 7 bases and J dropped 4 bases, with 17 bases sitting between them. Germline-derived CDR1 and CDR2 are PRHDT and FYEKMQ (reference sequence). This CDR3 has 15 residues. The CDR3 DNA follows: TGTGCCAGCACCACCCGGGGGGGATTGAATCAGCCCCAGCATTTT. Translating gives CASTTRGGLNQPQHF. The entire variable domain, with the rest obtained from reference TRBV13 and TRBJ1-5, is as follows: AAGVIQSPRHLIKEKRETATLKCYPIPRHDTVYWYQQGPGQDPQFLISFYEKMQSDKGSIPDRFSAQQFSDYHSELNMSSLELGDSALYFCASTTRGGLNQPQHFGDGTRLSIL.

This chain links TRBV2 with TRBJ1-5; D is undetermined. Germline CDR1 is SNHLY and CDR2 is FYNNEI. V was shortened by 5 bases and J by 2 bases, with 10 bases between the two germline ends. The CDR3 length is 14 residues. The CDR3 loop reads CASSSFRGNQPQHF. In DNA, the CDR3 is TGTGCCAGCAGTTCGTTTAGGGGCAATCAGCCCCAGCATTTT.

This clonotype occurred many times. The V and J genes are TRBV6-4 and TRBJ2-2; 9 bases agree with TRBD1. CDR1 MRHNA and CDR2 SNTAGT come from the germline V gene. The CDR3 length is 17 residues. Trimming cost V 8 bases and J 0 bases; bases outside gene matches: 10. This CDR3 reads CASSPGDRVTNTGELFF. Written as DNA, the CDR3 is TGTGCCAGCTCTCCCGGGGACAGGGTGACGAACACCGGGGAGCTGTTTTTT.

This clonotype came up a few times. This chain uses TRBV28 with TRBJ2-7, with D uncertain. V was trimmed by 8 bases and J by 2 bases, leaving 13 bases between them. CDR3 length: 13 amino acids. Germline loops: CDR1 MDHEN, CDR2 SYDVKM. The CDR3 here is CASLGQNTYEQYF. The CDR3 bases are TGTGCCAGCCTCGGGCAGAATACCTACGAGCAGTACTTC.

This clonotype was seen ten or more times. The chain links TRBV10-2 to TRBJ2-7, with D tentatively TRBD1 (6 bases). Between the trimmed V and J ends, which lost 0 bases and 3 bases, there was a span of 15 bases. In germline, CDR1 is WSHSY, CDR2 SAAADI. The CDR3 is 16 residues long. CDR3 loop: CASSESPSRQVYEQYF. DNA of the CDR3: TGCGCCAGCAGTGAGTCCCCATCCCGACAGGTCTACGAGCAGTACTTC.

The chain couples TRBV2 to TRBJ1-1; possible D gene TRBD1, 6 bases. V gave up 6 bases and J gave up 5 bases, with 22 bases separating them. CDR1 is SNHLY and CDR2 is FYNNEI in the germline V gene. This CDR3 has 16 residues. CDR3 DNA: TGTGCCAGCAGGAACCCTACTACAGGGATATTAACTGAAGCTTTCTTT. Its translation is CASRNPTTGILTEAFF.

This clonotype has ten or more counts. The CDR3 protein is CASSLAGSNTEAFF. For the CDR3, the DNA is TGTGCCAGCAGTTTGGCCGGATCGAACACTGAAGCTTTCTTT. The V call is TRBV12-3 or TRBV12-4, the J call TRBJ1-1; D remains ambiguous. This CDR3 has 14 amino acids. With 3 bases removed from V and 1 base from J, the gap between germline ends came to 9 bases.

The V call is TRBV5-6, the J call TRBJ1-2; unclear D gene. This CDR3 region has 11 residues. Germline V gene data show CDR1 as SGHDT and CDR2 as YYEEEE. The germline V and J ends were trimmed by 2 bases and 7 bases, with 6 bases remaining between them. The CDR3 nucleotides read TGTGCCAGCAGCTTCGTACGTGGCTACACCTTC. Amino acids: CASSFVRGYTF.

This clonotype was recorded many times. The rearrangement uses TRBV10-3 and TRBJ2-7; 9 bases agree with TRBD2. CDR3 length: 14 residues. The J segment lost 5 bases and the V segment lost 3 bases, leaving 5 bases of the junction unmatched. CDR1 is ENHRY and CDR2 is SYGVKD in the germline V gene. The CDR3 bases are TGTGCCATCAGTGAAATAGCGGGAGTCAACGAGCAGTACTTC. Its translation: CAISEIAGVNEQYF.

The rearrangement uses TRBV19 and TRBJ2-5; D is possibly TRBD2 (5 bases). Germline V gives CDR1 LNHDA, CDR2 SQIVND (reference sequence). This CDR3 is 13 amino acids long. V was clipped by 4 bases and J by 7 bases, with 13 bases between them. CDR3 DNA: TGTGCCAGTAGTACCACCGTCCGGGGGACCCAGTACTTC. The encoded protein is CASSTTVRGTQYF. Full variable domain (missing parts from reference TRBV19 and TRBJ2-5): DGGITQSPKYLFRKEGQNVTLSCEQNLNHDAMYWYRQDPGQGLRLIYYSQIVNDFQKGDIAEGYSVSREKKESFPLTVTSAQKNPTAFYLCASSTTVRGTQYFGPGTRLLVL.

This clonotype was seen at least ten times. Given a much more abundant clone one base away, this may be a read error. This chain joins TRBV10-3 and TRBJ1-5; D is perhaps TRBD1 (5 bases). The length of the CDR3 is 15 residues. With 11 bases removed from V and 3 bases from J, the gap between germline ends came to 20 bases. Germline loops: CDR1 ENHRY, CDR2 SYGVKD. CDR3 region: CASSRKPGHNQPQHF. CDR3 in DNA: TGTGCCTCCTCTAGGAAGCCAGGGCACAATCAGCCCCAGCATTTT.

The table lists this clonotype with many counts. The V gene is TRBV6-1, the J gene TRBJ1-3; D is unresolved. The CDR3 is 13 amino acids. V was shortened by 4 bases and J by 0 bases, with 4 bases between the two germline ends. Germline CDR1 reads MNHNS; CDR2 reads SASEGT. In DNA, the CDR3 is TGTGCCAGCAGTGGCCTCTCTGGAAACACCATATATTTT. Translation gives CASSGLSGNTIYF.

With respect to this clonotype: The junction departs from germline at one end; a sequencing error may be responsible. The CDR3 is CATGQTYNSALHF. The CDR3 bases are TGCGCCACGGGACAGACTTATAATTCAGCCCTCCACTTT. The V gene is TRBV10-2, the J gene TRBJ1-6; the match to TRBD1 covers 7 bases. This CDR3 contains 13 residues. In germline, CDR1 is WSHSY, CDR2 SAAADI.

This clonotype has a count of ten or more. The V and J genes are TRBV11-3 and TRBJ2-5, with a possible D match to TRBD2 (6 bases). Trimming left V 1 base short and J 0 bases short, with 15 bases between. Germline V gene sequence: CDR1 SGHNT, CDR2 YENEEA. There are 17 residues in the CDR3. This CDR3 reads CASSLGAGGVNQETQYF. As DNA, the CDR3 is TGTGCCAGCAGCTTAGGAGCAGGCGGGGTTAACCAAGAGACCCAGTACTTC.

This clonotype appeared many times. CDR3 protein: CSAQGTSYEQYF. The CDR3 DNA follows: TGCAGTGCCCAAGGGACCTCCTACGAGCAGTACTTC. The chain joins TRBV20-1 to TRBJ2-7; perhaps D is TRBD1 or TRBD2 (5 bases each). Germline V lookup: CDR1 DFQATT, CDR2 SNEGSKA (reference sequence). This CDR3 is built from 12 residues. Trimming shortened V by 6 bases and J by 0 bases, and 9 bases separated the two germline ends.

The rearrangement joins TRBV30 to TRBJ1-5; weak D call: TRBD1 (5 bases). V dropped 3 bases and J dropped 1 base, with 7 bases sitting between them. The CDR3 sequence is 13 residues long. Per germline, CDR1 GTSNPN and CDR2 SVGIG (reference sequence). CDR3 DNA: TGTGCCTGGAGCAGGGTGAGCAATCAGCCCCAGCATTTT. Its protein product is CAWSRVSNQPQHF.

The table lists this clonotype with many counts. The chain is built from TRBV11-1 and TRBJ2-3, with no clear D. Germline V gives CDR1 SGHAT, CDR2 FQDESV (reference sequence). V shed 1 base and J shed 5 bases, with 7 bases lying between them. CDR3 length: 13 residues. In DNA, the CDR3 is TGTGCCAGCAGCTTAGAAAGGCGAGATACGCAGTATTTT. Translation: CASSLERRDTQYF.

The V call is TRBV7-2, the J call TRBJ2-5; 8 bases agree with TRBD2. The CDR3 is 13 amino acids. Germline CDR1 and CDR2: SGHTA and FQGNSA. Germline trimming cut 4 bases from V and 4 bases from J; bases unmatched to any gene: 2. This CDR3 reads CASSWGLGETQYF. The CDR3 nucleotides are TGTGCCAGCAGCTGGGGACTAGGAGAGACCCAGTACTTC.

This clonotype was recorded many times. The chain combines TRBV7-2 with TRBJ1-5; perhaps TRBD1 as D (6 bases). V shed 1 base and J shed 5 bases, with 12 bases lying between them. The CDR3 runs to 15 residues. Looked up from germline, CDR1 is SGHTA and CDR2 is FQGNSA. CDR3 in DNA: TGTGCCAGCAGCTTAGTCCTGGGGGCGGATCAGCCCCAGCATTTT. Residues: CASSLVLGADQPQHF.